Listed here is a single T cell receptor beta chain. The data stem from a study of T cell changes during pregnancy in multiple sclerosis. The CDR3 has 23 residues. Trimming removed 3 bases at V and 0 bases at J, with 33 bases between. Germline V CDR1 and CDR2: KGHSH, LQKENI. TCRdb keeps only in-frame clones here, not all; method: immunoSEQ multiplex PCR. The table includes approximately 92,000 clones, 80% to 95% detected once. The receptor comes from a female donor with multiple sclerosis, enrolled in a pregnancy study. The specimen was peripheral blood, collected after pregnancy. The rearrangement joins TRBV18 to TRBJ2-4, with no clear D. The chain's CDR3 is CASSPNTGTATSILDLAKNIQYF. CDR3 bases: TGTGCCAGCTCACCCAACACCGGCACAGCCACTTCTATCCTTGATTTAGCCAAAAACATTCAGTACTTC.